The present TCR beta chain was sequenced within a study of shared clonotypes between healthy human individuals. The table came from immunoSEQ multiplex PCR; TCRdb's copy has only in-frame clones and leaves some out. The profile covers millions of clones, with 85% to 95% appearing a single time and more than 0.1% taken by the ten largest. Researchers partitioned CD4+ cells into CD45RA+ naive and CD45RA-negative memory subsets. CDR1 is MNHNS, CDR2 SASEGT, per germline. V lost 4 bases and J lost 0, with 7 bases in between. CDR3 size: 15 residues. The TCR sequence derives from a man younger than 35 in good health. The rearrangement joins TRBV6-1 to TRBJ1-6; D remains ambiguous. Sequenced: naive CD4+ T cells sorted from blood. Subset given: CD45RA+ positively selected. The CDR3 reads CASSVESSYNSPLHF. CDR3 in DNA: TGTGCCAGCAGTGTAGAGAGCTCCTATAATTCACCCCTCCACTTT.